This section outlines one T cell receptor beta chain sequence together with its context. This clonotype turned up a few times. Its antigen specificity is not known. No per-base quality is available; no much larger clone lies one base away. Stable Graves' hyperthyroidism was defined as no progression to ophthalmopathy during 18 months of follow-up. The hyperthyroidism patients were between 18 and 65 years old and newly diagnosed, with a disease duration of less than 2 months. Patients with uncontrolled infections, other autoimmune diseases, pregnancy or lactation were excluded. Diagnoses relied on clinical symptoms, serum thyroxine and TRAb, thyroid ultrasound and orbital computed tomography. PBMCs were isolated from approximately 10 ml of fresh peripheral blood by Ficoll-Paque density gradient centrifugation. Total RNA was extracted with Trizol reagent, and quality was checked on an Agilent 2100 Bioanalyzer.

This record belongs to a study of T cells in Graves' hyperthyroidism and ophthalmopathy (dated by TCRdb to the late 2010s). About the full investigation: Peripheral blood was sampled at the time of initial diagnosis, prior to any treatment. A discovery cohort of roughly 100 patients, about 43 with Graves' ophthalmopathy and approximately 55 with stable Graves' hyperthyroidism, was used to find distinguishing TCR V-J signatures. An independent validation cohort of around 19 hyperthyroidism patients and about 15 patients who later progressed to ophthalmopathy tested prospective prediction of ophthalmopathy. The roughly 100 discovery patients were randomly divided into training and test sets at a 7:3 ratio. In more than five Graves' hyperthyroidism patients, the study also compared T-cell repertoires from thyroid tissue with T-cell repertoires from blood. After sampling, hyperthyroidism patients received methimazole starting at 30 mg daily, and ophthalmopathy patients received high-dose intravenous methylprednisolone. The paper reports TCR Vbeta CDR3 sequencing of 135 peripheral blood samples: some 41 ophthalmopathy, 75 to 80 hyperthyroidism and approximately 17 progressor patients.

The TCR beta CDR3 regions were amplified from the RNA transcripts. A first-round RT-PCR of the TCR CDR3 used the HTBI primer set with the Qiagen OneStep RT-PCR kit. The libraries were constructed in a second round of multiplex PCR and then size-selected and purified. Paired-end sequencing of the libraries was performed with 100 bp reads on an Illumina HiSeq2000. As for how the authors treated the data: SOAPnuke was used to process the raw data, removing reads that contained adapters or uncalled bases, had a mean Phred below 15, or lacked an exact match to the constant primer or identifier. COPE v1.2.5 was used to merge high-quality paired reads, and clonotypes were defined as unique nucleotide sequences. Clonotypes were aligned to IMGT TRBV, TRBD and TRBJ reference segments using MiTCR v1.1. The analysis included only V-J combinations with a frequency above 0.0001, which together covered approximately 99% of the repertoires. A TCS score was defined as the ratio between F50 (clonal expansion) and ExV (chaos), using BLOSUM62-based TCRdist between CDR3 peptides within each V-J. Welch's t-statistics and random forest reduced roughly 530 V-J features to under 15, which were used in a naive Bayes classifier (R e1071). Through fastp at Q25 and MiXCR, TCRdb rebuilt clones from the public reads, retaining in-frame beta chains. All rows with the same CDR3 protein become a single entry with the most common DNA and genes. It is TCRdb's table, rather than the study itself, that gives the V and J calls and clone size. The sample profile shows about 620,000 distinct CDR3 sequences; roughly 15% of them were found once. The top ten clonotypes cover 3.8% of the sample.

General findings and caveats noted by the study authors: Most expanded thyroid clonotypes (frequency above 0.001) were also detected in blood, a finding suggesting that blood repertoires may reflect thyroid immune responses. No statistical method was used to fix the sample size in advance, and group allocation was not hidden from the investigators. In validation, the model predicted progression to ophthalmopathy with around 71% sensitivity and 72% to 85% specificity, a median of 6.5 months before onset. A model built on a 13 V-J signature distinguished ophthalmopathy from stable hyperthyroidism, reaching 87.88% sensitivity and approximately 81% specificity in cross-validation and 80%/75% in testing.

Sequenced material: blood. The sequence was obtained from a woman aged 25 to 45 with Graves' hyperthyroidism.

For the CDR3, the sequence is CASSFRWETQYF. DNA sequence: TGTGCCAGCAGCTTTCGCTGGGAGACCCAGTACTTC. The chain joins TRBV7-8 to TRBJ2-5, with no confident D gene call. Based on the germline V gene, the CDR1 and CDR2 sequences are SGHVS and FQNEAQ. A distance of 7 bases separates the germline ends of V and J, which lose 3 bases and 5 bases respectively. From its cysteine to its phenylalanine, the CDR3 spans 12 amino acids. Of the read, only the CDR3 DNA is kept; its 36 bases are in frame from base 1.